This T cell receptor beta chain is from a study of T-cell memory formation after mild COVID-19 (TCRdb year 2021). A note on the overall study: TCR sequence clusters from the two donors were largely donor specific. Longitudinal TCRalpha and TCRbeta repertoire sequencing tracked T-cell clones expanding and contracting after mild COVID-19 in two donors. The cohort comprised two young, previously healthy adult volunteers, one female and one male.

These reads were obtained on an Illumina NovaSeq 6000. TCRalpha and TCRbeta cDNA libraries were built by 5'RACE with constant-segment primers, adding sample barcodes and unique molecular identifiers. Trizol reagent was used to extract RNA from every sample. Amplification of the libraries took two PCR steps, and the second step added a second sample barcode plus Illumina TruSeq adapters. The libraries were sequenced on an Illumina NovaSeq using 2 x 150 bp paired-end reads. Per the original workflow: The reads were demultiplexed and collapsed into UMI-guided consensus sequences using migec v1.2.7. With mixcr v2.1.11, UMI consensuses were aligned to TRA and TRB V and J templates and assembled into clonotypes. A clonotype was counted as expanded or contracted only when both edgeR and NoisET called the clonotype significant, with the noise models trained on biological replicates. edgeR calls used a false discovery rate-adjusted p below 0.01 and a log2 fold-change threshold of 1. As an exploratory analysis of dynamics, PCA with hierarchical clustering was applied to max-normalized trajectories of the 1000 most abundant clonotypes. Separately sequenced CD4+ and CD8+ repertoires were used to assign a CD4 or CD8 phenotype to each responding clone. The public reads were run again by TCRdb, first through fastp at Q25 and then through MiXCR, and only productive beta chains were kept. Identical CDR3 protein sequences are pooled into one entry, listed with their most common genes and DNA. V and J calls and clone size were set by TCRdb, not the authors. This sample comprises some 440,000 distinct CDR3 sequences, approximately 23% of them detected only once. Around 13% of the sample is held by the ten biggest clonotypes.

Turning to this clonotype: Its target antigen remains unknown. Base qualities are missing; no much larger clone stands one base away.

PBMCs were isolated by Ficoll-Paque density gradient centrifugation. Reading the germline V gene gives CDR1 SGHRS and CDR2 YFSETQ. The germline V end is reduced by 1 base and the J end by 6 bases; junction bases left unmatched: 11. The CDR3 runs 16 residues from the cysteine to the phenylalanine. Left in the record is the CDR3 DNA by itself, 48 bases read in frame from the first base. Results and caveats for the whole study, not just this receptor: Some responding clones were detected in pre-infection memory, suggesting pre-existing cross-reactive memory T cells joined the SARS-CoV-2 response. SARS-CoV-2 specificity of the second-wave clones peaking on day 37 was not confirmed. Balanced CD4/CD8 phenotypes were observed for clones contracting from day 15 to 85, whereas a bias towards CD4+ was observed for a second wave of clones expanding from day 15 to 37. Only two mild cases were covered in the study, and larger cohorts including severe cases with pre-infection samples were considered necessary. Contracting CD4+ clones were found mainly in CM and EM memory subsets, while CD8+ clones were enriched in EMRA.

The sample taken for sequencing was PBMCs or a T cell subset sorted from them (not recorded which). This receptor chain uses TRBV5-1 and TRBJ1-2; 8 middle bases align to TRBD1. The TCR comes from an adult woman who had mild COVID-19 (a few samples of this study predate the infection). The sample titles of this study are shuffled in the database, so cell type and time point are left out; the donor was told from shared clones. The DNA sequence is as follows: TGCGCCAGCAGCTTGTCCCAGGGCAGGGGACAGGATGGCTACACCTTC. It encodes CASSLSQGRGQDGYTF.